The present T cell receptor (beta chain) was sequenced within a study of cytomegalovirus exposure and HLA in healthy donors. General study results and limits: TCR association rates varied by HLA locus in a later analysis, with DRB1 highest and HLA-C lowest. Across donors, sequencing depth was assumed by presence/absence analyses to be roughly uniform. Under in vitro conditions, a few CMV-associated chains were confirmed as specific for CMV antigens.

Use of 60 Vbeta and 13 Jbeta primers characterized the PCR. Only in-frame clones appear in the TCRdb table, and some are missing; sequencing was by immunoSEQ multiplex PCR. The table has tens of thousands of clones, less than 80% seen once. The V end was cut by 0 bases, the J end by 10 bases, with 11 bases between. CDR3 size: 13 residues. In germline, CDR1 is SGHNT, CDR2 YYREEE (reference sequence). Concerning this clone itself: As yet, its antigen is unknown.

The chain couples TRBV5-4 to TRBJ1-5, with D tentatively TRBD1 (5 bases). The receptor was derived from a young man in good health and CMV-seronegative. The sample was PBMCs. CDR3 sequence reads: CASSLGREGPQHF. CDR3 nucleotides: TGTGCCAGCAGCTTGGGCAGGGAAGGACCCCAGCATTTT.